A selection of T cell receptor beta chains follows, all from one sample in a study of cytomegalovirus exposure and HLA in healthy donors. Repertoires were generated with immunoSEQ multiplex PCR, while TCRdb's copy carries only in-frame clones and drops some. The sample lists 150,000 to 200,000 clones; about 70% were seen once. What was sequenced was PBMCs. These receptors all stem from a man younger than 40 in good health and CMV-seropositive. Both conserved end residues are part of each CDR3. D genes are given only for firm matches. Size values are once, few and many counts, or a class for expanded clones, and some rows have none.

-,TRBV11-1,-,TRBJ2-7,TGTGCCAGCGGTTCCGGGACTTCCACCTACGAGCAGTACTTC,CASGSGTSTYEQYF
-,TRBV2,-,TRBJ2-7,TGTGCCAGCAGTGGATACACCTCCTACGAGCAGTACTTC,CASSGYTSYEQYF
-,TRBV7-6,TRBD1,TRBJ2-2,TGTGCCAGCAGCATCGATCGTAGGACAGGGGGTCAACCCGGGGAGCTGTTTTTT,CASSIDRRTGGQPGELFF
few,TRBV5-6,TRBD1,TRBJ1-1,TGTGCCAGCAGCTTGACCGTGGACAGGGCCATCACTGAAGCTTTCTTT,CASSLTVDRAITEAFF
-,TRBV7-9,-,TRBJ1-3,TGTGCCAGCAGCTTAGGCGGGAGCTCTGGAAACACCATATATTTT,CASSLGGSSGNTIYF
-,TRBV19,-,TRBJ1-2,TGTGCCAGTTCGGAGGGTACAACGACCTTC,CASSEGTTTF
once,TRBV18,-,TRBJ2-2,TGTGCCAGCTCACCACCCAAATTGAACACCGGGGAGCTGTTTTTT,CASSPPKLNTGELFF
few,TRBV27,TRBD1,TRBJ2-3,TGTGCCTCCCACCTAGGACAGGGCACAGATACGCAGTATTTT,CASHLGQGTDTQYF
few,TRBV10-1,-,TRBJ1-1,TGCGCCAGCAGTGAAAGGGGTTCGGGCACTGAAGCTTTCTTT,CASSERGSGTEAFF
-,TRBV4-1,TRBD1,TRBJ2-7,TGCGCCAGCAGCCAGGGCCGGGACAGCACCTACGAGCAGTACTTC,CASSQGRDSTYEQYF
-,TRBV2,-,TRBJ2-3,TGTGCCAGCAGGGCCACAGGGATTTTAATTACAGATACGCAGTATTTT,CASRATGILITDTQYF
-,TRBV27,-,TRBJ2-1,TGTGCCAGCACCCTCGGGGGTGAGCAGTTCTTC,CASTLGGEQFF
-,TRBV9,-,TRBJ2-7,TGTGCCAGCAGCCTCACGGGGACTCTTCCCTACGAGCAGTACTTC,CASSLTGTLPYEQYF
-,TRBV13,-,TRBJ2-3,TGTGCCAGCAGCTCCGACAGCTTCACAGATACGCAGTATTTT,CASSSDSFTDTQYF
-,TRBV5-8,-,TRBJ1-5,TGTGCCAGCAGCTTCTCGGGATATAGCAATCAGCCCCAGCATTTT,CASSFSGYSNQPQHF
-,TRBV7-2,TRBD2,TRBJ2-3,TGTGCCAGCAGCTTATGGTCGAGCGGGACCGGTCAAGATACGCAGTATTTT,CASSLWSSGTGQDTQYF
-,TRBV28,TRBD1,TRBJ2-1,TGTGCCAGCAGTTTCCCCGACAGGGATTGGAGTGAGCAGTTCTTC,CASSFPDRDWSEQFF
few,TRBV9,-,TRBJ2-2,TGTGCCAGCAGCGTAGGTCTACTCGCAAACACCGGGGAGCTGTTTTTT,CASSVGLLANTGELFF
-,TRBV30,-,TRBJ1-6,TGTGCCTGGAGTGCGGGAGTCGGTTCACCCCTCCACTTT,CAWSAGVGSPLHF
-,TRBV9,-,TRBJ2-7,TGTGCCAGCAGCACTTCACAAATTCTAGGCTACGAGCAGTACTTC,CASSTSQILGYEQYF
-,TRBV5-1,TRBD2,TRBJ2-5,TGCGCCAGCAGCTTAGGTGAGCTAGCGGGAATATTCGAGACCCAGTACTTC,CASSLGELAGIFETQYF
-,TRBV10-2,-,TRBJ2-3,TGCGCCAGCAGTGTACAGGGAGCAGATACGCAGTATTTT,CASSVQGADTQYF
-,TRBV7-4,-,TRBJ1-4,TGTGCCAGCAGCTTGACATTGCTGTTTTTT,CASSLTLLFF
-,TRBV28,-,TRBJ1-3,TGTGCCAGCAGCACGCCAGTACCTGGAAACACCATATATTTT,CASSTPVPGNTIYF
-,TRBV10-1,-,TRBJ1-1,TGCGCCAGCAGACAGGGCAATGTGGGTGAAGCTTTCTTT,CASRQGNVGEAFF